This is a list of T cell receptor beta chains from one sample in a study of T cells in Graves' hyperthyroidism and ophthalmopathy. MiXCR, applied by TCRdb to the multiplex PCR reads, yields one record per CDR3 protein. The sample records about 360,000 distinct CDR3 sequences, roughly 13% being singletons. Sequencing input: blood. Receptors were obtained from a woman under 30 with Graves' hyperthyroidism. CDR3s include the opening cysteine and the closing phenylalanine or tryptophan. Fields, in order: D gene, CDR3 length, V gene, clone size, J gene, CDR3 protein, CDR3 DNA. A D gene is named only where the DNA matches it firmly. Not every row has a clone size; where given, it reads once, few, many or a size class.

>NA|13|TRBV2|many|TRBJ1-5
CAIKSKDTQPQHF
TGTGCCATTAAGTCAAAGGACACACAGCCCCAGCATTTT
>NA|13|TRBV6-1|many|TRBJ1-5
CASMGYGNQPQHF
TGTGCCAGCATGGGGTACGGCAATCAGCCCCAGCATTTT
>NA|14|TRBV18|many|TRBJ1-5
CASSPQQANQPQHF
TGTGCCAGCTCACCGCAACAGGCAAATCAGCCCCAGCATTTT
>NA|15|TRBV3-1|many|TRBJ1-3
CASSQDPGAGNTIYF
TGTGCCAGCAGCCAAGATCCGGGGGCCGGAAACACCATATATTTT
>TRBD1|16|TRBV27|many|TRBJ2-7
CASSLFGTGGSYEQYF
TGTGCCAGCAGTTTATTTGGGACAGGGGGCTCCTACGAGCAGTACTTC
>NA|14|TRBV2|many|TRBJ2-7
CASSLGLEGDEQYF
TGTGCCAGCAGCCTCGGACTAGAGGGGGACGAGCAGTACTTC
>TRBD1|15|TRBV5-6|many|TRBJ1-1
CASSHTNSQGVDAFF
TGTGCCAGCAGCCATACCAACTCCCAGGGGGTGGATGCTTTCTTT
>NA|15|TRBV7-2|many|TRBJ2-7
CASSQILGGPYEQYF
TGTGCCAGCAGCCAAATCCTGGGCGGGCCCTACGAGCAGTACTTC
>TRBD2|21|TRBV9|many|TRBJ2-1
CASSAILLAGGVGSAYNEQFF
TGTGCCAGCAGCGCCATCCTCCTAGCGGGGGGGGTCGGATCTGCCTACAATGAGCAGTTCTTC
>NA|16|TRBV6-2/TRBV6-3|many|TRBJ1-5
CASRKTDWYSNQPQHF
TGTGCCAGCAGGAAGACAGATTGGTATAGCAATCAGCCCCAGCATTTT
>TRBD1|14|TRBV11-1|many|TRBJ1-2
CASSLQETGDGYTF
TGTGCCAGCAGCCTGCAGGAAACAGGGGATGGCTACACCTTC
>TRBD2|15|TRBV20-1|many|TRBJ2-1
CSATSAGTSYNEQFF
TGCAGTGCTACTTCAGCGGGAACCTCCTACAATGAGCAGTTCTTC
>NA|14|TRBV7-2|many|TRBJ2-7
CASSPGPRAYEQYF
TGTGCCAGCAGCCCCGGTCCCAGGGCCTACGAGCAGTACTTC
>NA|19|TRBV3-1|few|TRBJ1-1
CASSQVWFRERGMNTEAFF
TGTGCCAGCAGCCAAGTTTGGTTCCGGGAAAGGGGAATGAACACTGAAGCTTTCTTT
>NA|14|TRBV13|many|TRBJ1-6
CASSLRGGRSPLHF
TGTGCCAGCAGCTTAAGGGGGGGTAGGTCACCCCTCCACTTT
>NA|13|TRBV3-1|NA|TRBJ2-7
CAGSSQEGDEQYF
TGTGCCGGCAGCTCCCAGGAGGGGGACGAGCAGTACTTC
>NA|18|TRBV20-1|NA|TRBJ2-6
CSARDMGILSSGANVLTF
TGCAGTGCTAGAGATATGGGGATACTTAGCTCTGGGGCCAACGTCCTGACTTTC
>NA|14|TRBV24-1|many|TRBJ1-1
CATSEGGLNTEAFF
TGTGCCACCAGTGAGGGGGGACTTAACACTGAAGCTTTCTTT
>TRBD1|15|TRBV18|many|TRBJ2-5
CASSPWVTGMETQYF
TGTGCCAGCTCACCGTGGGTGACAGGGATGGAGACCCAGTACTTC
>TRBD1|12|TRBV28|NA|TRBJ2-1
CASTPQGVEQFF
TGTGCCAGCACCCCCCAGGGGGTTGAGCAGTTCTTC
>NA|15|TRBV5-1|many|TRBJ1-4
CASKTSVGLDEKLFF
TGCGCCAGCAAGACTTCAGTGGGATTGGATGAAAAACTGTTTTTT
>NA|14|TRBV7-3|many|TRBJ2-3
CASSLTGGTDTQYF
TGTGCCAGCAGCTTGACGGGGGGCACAGATACGCAGTATTTT
>NA|18|TRBV5-1|few|TRBJ2-5
CASSLGGSTHTPQETQYF
TGCGCCAGCAGCTTGGGGGGGTCTACCCATACACCCCAAGAGACCCAGTACTTC
>TRBD1|15|TRBV7-3|many|TRBJ2-7
CASSLTGTGPLEQYF
TGTGCCAGCAGCTTGACCGGGACAGGGCCGCTGGAGCAGTACTTC
>NA|16|TRBV11-3|NA|TRBJ1-1
CASSRKAGTQNTEAFF
TGTGCCAGCAGTCGCAAAGCGGGGACCCAGAACACTGAAGCTTTCTTT
>TRBD1|16|TRBV6-1|NA|TRBJ1-1
CASNPLGTGEGPEAFF
TGTGCCAGCAACCCCTTGGGGACAGGGGAGGGTCCTGAAGCTTTCTTT
>TRBD1|15|TRBV29-1|many|TRBJ1-1
CSVESGQGMNTEAFF
TGCAGCGTTGAGAGTGGACAGGGGATGAACACTGAAGCTTTCTTT
>NA|15|TRBV11-1|many|TRBJ2-3
CASSLGRRGSDTQYF
TGTGCCAGCAGCCTAGGGCGGCGAGGGTCAGATACGCAGTATTTT
>TRBD2|18|TRBV4-3|NA|TRBJ2-2
CASSQEGTAGANTGELFF
TGCGCCAGCAGCCAAGAAGGAACAGCGGGAGCCAACACCGGGGAGCTGTTTTTT
>NA|15|TRBV7-9|many|TRBJ2-5
CASSGRDLPRETQYF
TGTGCCAGCAGCGGCCGGGACCTCCCCAGGGAGACCCAGTACTTC
>NA|16|TRBV7-2|NA|TRBJ2-3
CARPPPPPHNPHTQYF
TGTGCCCGCCCCCCACCCCCCCCCCACAACCCCCACACGCAGTATTTT
>TRBD2|19|TRBV5-1|many|TRBJ2-4
CASSLPSGGAGVVKNIQYF
TGCGCCAGCAGCTTGCCTAGCGGGGGGGCAGGTGTGGTCAAAAACATTCAGTACTTC
>TRBD2|15|TRBV5-1|many|TRBJ2-1
CASSFSGTSYNEQFF
TGCGCCAGCAGCTTTAGCGGGACCTCCTACAATGAGCAGTTCTTC
>NA|16|TRBV20-1|many|TRBJ1-3
CSARRSGQGSGNTIYF
TGCAGTGCTAGAAGATCTGGGCAAGGTTCTGGAAACACCATATATTTT
>TRBD2|14|TRBV9|NA|TRBJ2-7
CASSVSGLAYEQYF
TGTGCCAGCAGTGTTAGCGGGCTCGCCTACGAGCAGTACTTC
>NA|14|TRBV19|many|TRBJ2-1
CASSIRAAYNEQFF
TGTGCCAGTAGTATTCGAGCAGCGTACAATGAGCAGTTCTTC
>NA|14|TRBV7-9|many|TRBJ1-1
CASSLGQGMTEAFF
TGTGCCAGCAGCTTAGGGCAGGGGATGACTGAAGCTTTCTTT
>NA|14|TRBV28|many|TRBJ2-7
CASSLDGLLGEQYF
TGTGCCAGCAGTTTGGACGGGCTACTTGGCGAGCAGTACTTC
>TRBD2|17|TRBV9|few|TRBJ2-3
CASSETTERGGMNTQYF
TGTGCCAGCAGCGAAACGACGGAGCGGGGGGGGATGAATACGCAGTATTTT
>NA|14|TRBV7-2|many|TRBJ1-1
CASSLSFSSTEAFF
TGTGCCAGCAGCTTAAGTTTCTCGAGCACTGAAGCTTTCTTT